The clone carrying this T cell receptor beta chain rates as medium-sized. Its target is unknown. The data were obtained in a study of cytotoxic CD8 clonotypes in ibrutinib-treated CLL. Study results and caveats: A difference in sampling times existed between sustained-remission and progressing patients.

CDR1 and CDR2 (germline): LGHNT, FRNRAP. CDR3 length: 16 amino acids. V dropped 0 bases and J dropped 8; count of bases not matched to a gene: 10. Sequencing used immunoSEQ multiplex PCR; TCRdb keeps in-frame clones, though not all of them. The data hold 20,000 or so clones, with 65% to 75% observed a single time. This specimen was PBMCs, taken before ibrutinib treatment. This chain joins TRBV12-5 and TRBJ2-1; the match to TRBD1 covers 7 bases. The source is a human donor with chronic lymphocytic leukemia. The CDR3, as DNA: TGTGCTAGTGGTTTGGTACTATCGACAGGGAACGATGAGCAGTTCTTC. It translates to CASGLVLSTGNDEQFF.